These T cell receptor beta chains were read from a single sample in a study of blood T cell repertoires in COVID-19. Sequencing was performed with immunoSEQ multiplex PCR; in TCRdb, only in-frame clones are kept and a portion is missing. The sample lists under 200,000 clones, under 90% occurring once. The sample was peripheral blood. The receptors come from a man aged 55-75 years with acute or convalescent COVID-19. CDR3s include the opening cysteine and the closing phenylalanine or tryptophan. Each record gives: J gene, CDR3 length, V gene, CDR3 protein.

TRBJ2-1	16	TRBV15	CATSRTRTSGHNEQFF
TRBJ1-2	14	TRBV6-5	CASRQGTGSYGYTF
TRBJ1-2	16	TRBV4-3	CASSQAGTGLPYGYTF
TRBJ1-4	16	TRBV5-1	CASSRDSPATNEKLFF
TRBJ2-7	15	TRBV7-6	CASSLEGQGVYEQYF
TRBJ1-1	16	TRBV7-2	CASSPRTGAGTTEAFF
TRBJ2-3	17	TRBV7-6	CASSLARSGWGTDTQYF
TRBJ1-5	15	TRBV15	CATSSRQGAREPQHF
TRBJ2-3	15	TRBV29-1	CSVEGALAGVDTQYF
TRBJ1-2	13	TRBV5-6	CASSLTGLYGYTF
TRBJ2-2	16	TRBV7-8	CASSLALAAFTGELFF
TRBJ2-2	13	TRBV10-2	CASRQGGTGELFF
TRBJ2-1	13	TRBV7-3	CASSFGGSNEQFF
TRBJ2-5	14	TRBV9	CASSVEWGAGTQYF
TRBJ1-1	13	TRBV19	CASSTGQNTEAFF
TRBJ2-7	13	TRBV7-2	CASSLPSRYEQYF
TRBJ2-2	16	TRBV3-1/TRBV3-2	CASSQTTSGASGELFF
TRBJ1-1	14	TRBV5-1	CASSWGTDNTEAFF
TRBJ2-7	14	TRBV29-1	CSVSWTSGDYEQYF
TRBJ1-1	14	TRBV5-6	CASSLVEVNTEAFF
TRBJ2-3	15	TRBV24-1	CATSGKAESIDTQYF